A single sample is the source of the 9 T cell receptor beta chains below, sequenced in a study of breast tumors, draining lymph nodes, adjacent tissues (dated by TCRdb to 2016 to 2017). Lymph node samples came from the axillary draining lymph nodes of breast cancer patients. Libraries were built with multiplex PCR. Sequencing was carried out with an Illumina HiSeq 2000. The public reads were reprocessed in TCRdb via fastp at Q25 and MiXCR, keeping in-frame beta chains. Identical CDR3 proteins give one entry, which carries the most common genes and DNA. A total of some 130,000 distinct CDR3 sequences appear in this sample, about a fifth of them only once. The top ten clones comprise around 2.7% of the sample. Sequenced material: axillary lymph node tissue. The source is a female donor with breast cancer. Some clones in this sample may be carry-over from other donors' samples.

Only a few counts were recorded for this clonotype. This rearrangement joins TRBV28 to TRBJ2-1; 10 positions match TRBD2. The V segment lost 5 bases and the J segment 5 bases; nucleotides outside the gene matches: 15. This CDR3 has 18 amino acids. Germline V gene lookup returns CDR1 MDHEN and CDR2 SYDVKM. The DNA of the CDR3 is TGTGCCAGCAGTCGACAGGGAAGAGGACTAGCGGCAGACAATGAGCAGTTCTTC. Its translation is CASSRQGRGLAADNEQFF.

This clonotype is a singleton in its sample. A read error is possible here, since a much larger clone lies one base away. The chain joins TRBV14 to TRBJ2-7; 7 bases map to TRBD1. Germline CDR1 and CDR2: SGHDN and FVKESK. The J segment lost 5 bases and the V segment lost 1 base, leaving 11 bases of the junction unmatched. The CDR3 runs 16 residues. The CDR3 DNA sequence: TGTGCCAGCAGCCAAGGGAACAGGGGTAATATTCACGAGCAGTACTTC. Its protein is CASSQGNRGNIHEQYF.

There are many counts of this clonotype. The chain has TRBV9 and TRBJ2-2; D tentatively fits TRBD1 or TRBD2 (6 bases each). V gave up 3 bases and J gave up 7 bases, with 10 bases separating them. CDR1 and CDR2 (germline): SGDLS, YYNGEE. The CDR3 runs 13 residues. In DNA form, the CDR3 reads TGTGCCAGCAGCGCGGGGGCACACGGGGAGCTGTTTTTT. Residues: CASSAGAHGELFF.

Comment on this clonotype: It may be a read error: a sequence one base away is much more abundant. The chain employs TRBV4-1 and TRBJ1-4; 10 positions match TRBD1. The CDR3 length is 16 residues. From germline, CDR1 is MGHRA and CDR2 YSYEKL. CDR3 DNA sequence: TGCGCCAGCAGCCAAGGGGACAGGGGTACTAATGGAAAACTGTTTTTT. It translates to CASSQGDRGTNGKLFF.

This clonotype came up many times. V usage is TRBV7-2 and J usage is TRBJ2-1, with D possibly TRBD1 on 7 matching bases. CDR3 length equals 15 residues. The V gene lost 5 bases and the J gene lost 4 bases, with 15 bases spanning the gap. Germline V lookup: CDR1 SGHTA, CDR2 FQGNSA. CDR3: CASSLTGTSYNEQFF. CDR3 in DNA: TGTGCCAGCAGCCTGACAGGGACTTCATACAATGAGCAGTTCTTC.

The chain employs TRBV10-3 and TRBJ2-4; D ambiguous. From germline, CDR1 is ENHRY and CDR2 SYGVKD. The CDR3 has 14 residues. Trimming removed 4 bases from V and 8 bases from J, with 15 bases in between. This CDR3 is CAISVEEHEDIQYF. The CDR3, as DNA: TGTGCCATCAGTGTAGAGGAACACGAAGACATTCAGTACTTC.

This clonotype was seen ten or more times. This sequence joins TRBV5-1 and TRBJ2-2; weak D call: TRBD1 (5 bases). CDR1 and CDR2 from the germline V gene are SGHRS and YFSETQ. The V gene lost 0 bases and the J gene lost 7 bases, with 19 bases spanning the gap. This CDR3 is built from 17 residues. In nucleotides, the CDR3 is TGCGCCAGCAGCTTGGCGGTTTTCAGGGTATCAGGCGGGGAGCTGTTTTTT. Translating gives CASSLAVFRVSGGELFF.

In regard to this clonotype: This could be a read error, since a much larger clone is one nucleotide away. Without the conserved terminal phenylalanine or tryptophan, this CDR3 likely stems from a read error. The rearrangement joins TRBV19 to TRBJ2-7; TRBD1 is a possible D gene (6 bases). The CDR3 has 15 residues. Germline CDR1 and CDR2: LNHDA and SQIVND (reference sequence). Trimming took 6 bases from V and 6 from J, leaving 21 bases between them. DNA of the CDR3: TGTGCCAGTAGCCCAGGGACCCCCACCAGGGGCGAGCAGTACTCC. As protein: CASSPGTPTRGEQYS.

About this clonotype: Because the CDR3 is missing its conserved closing phenylalanine or tryptophan, this is likely a read error. The V gene is TRBV5-1, the J gene TRBJ2-4, with 14 bases lining up with TRBD2. This CDR3 region has 17 residues. Per the germline V gene, CDR1 is SGHRS and CDR2 is YFSETQ. The ends lost 3 bases at V and 6 bases at J; junction bases unmatched: 8. The CDR3 coding sequence is TGCGCCAGCAGCTCCGGGACTAGCGGGAGTATGAGAAACATTCAGTACTCC. Translating it yields CASSSGTSGSMRNIQYS.